The 16 T cell receptor beta chains presented below share a single source sample, sequenced in a study of metastatic and nonmetastatic thyroid tumors. Using MiXCR, TCRdb re-called clones from the PCR reads. The sample includes roughly 13,000 clones, about 25% seen only once; the top ten take approximately 9.9%. All patients were untreated before thyroid surgery. The source material was tumor tissue. All receptors come from a female donor with papillary thyroid cancer or a benign thyroid nodule (not recorded which). Some clones in this sample may be carry-over from other donors' samples.

The rearrangement uses TRBV6-2 or TRBV6-3 and TRBJ2-7; D is unresolved. The CDR3 is made up of 15 amino acids. Germline V gene data show CDR1 as MNHEY and CDR2 as SVGEGT. Trimming removed 0 bases at V and 2 bases at J, with 11 bases between. The CDR3: CASSYSAGSAYEQYF. The CDR3 nucleotides read TGTGCCAGCAGTTACTCAGCCGGTTCCGCCTACGAGCAGTACTTC.

In this sample, this clone turned up many times. The V gene is TRBV28, the J gene TRBJ2-3, with 7 bases identical to TRBD2. The J segment lost 14 bases and the V segment lost 6 bases, leaving 11 bases of the junction unmatched. There are 12 residues in the CDR3. Germline values: CDR1 MDHEN, CDR2 SYDVKM. CDR3 residues: CASRTSGTHPYF. Here the CDR3 DNA reads TGTGCCAGCAGGACGAGCGGGACCCACCCGTATTTT. Full variable domain (rest looked up from reference TRBV28 and TRBJ2-3): DVKVTQSSRYLVKRTGEKVFLECVQDMDHENMFWYRQDPGLGLRLIYFSYDVKMKEKGDIPEGYSVSREKKERFSLILESASTNQTSMYLCASRTSGTHPYFGPGTRLTVL.

The table lists this clone with many counts. The chain joins TRBV11-1 to TRBJ1-1, with 8 bases that match TRBD1. The CDR3 runs 16 residues. Germline CDR1 is SGHAT and CDR2 is FQDESV (reference sequence). The junction had 6 bases not matched to a gene; V was cut back by 3 bases and J by 0 bases. CDR3 residues: CASSFGQGPMNTEAFF. In nucleotides, the CDR3 is TGTGCCAGCAGCTTCGGACAGGGCCCTATGAACACTGAAGCTTTCTTT.

As for this clone: Sequence at one end of the junction differs from germline and may be a read error. This chain links TRBV20-1 with TRBJ2-6; the D gene is possibly TRBD1 (5 bases). Germline V gene data show CDR1 as DFQATT and CDR2 as SNEGSKA (reference sequence). CDR3 length: 15 amino acids. CDR3 nucleotides: TGCAGCACACAGGCCGGCAGCTCTGCGGCCAACGTCCTGACTTTC. Amino acid sequence: CSTQAGSSAANVLTF.

This clone was seen more than once but under ten times. This chain joins TRBV27 and TRBJ2-1; 7 nucleotides agree with TRBD1. This CDR3 is 13 amino acids long. The trim removed 3 bases at V and 7 bases at J, leaving 3 bases unmatched. The germline CDR1 and CDR2 sequences are MNHEY and SMNVEV (reference sequence). CDR3 DNA sequence: TGTGCCAGCAGTTTTTACAGGGGTAATGAGCAGTTCTTC. Encoded protein: CASSFYRGNEQFF.

The rearrangement uses TRBV12-3 or TRBV12-4 and TRBJ1-5; 7 bases map to TRBD1. Trimming at V came to 3 bases and at J to 5 bases, leaving 7 bases not matched to a gene. The CDR3 has 15 amino acids. The CDR3 DNA follows: TGTGCCAGCAGTTTTGAGGGACAGCCCTATCAGCCCCAGCATTTT. Translation gives CASSFEGQPYQPQHF.

This clone was seen only a few times. This sequence joins TRBV19 and TRBJ1-3; D is unclear. The CDR3 is made up of 15 amino acids. Germline CDR1 and CDR2: LNHDA and SQIVND (reference sequence). V was cut by 3 bases and J by 1 base, with 10 bases left in between. The CDR3 is CASSIAVTSGNTIYF. For the CDR3, the DNA is TGTGCCAGTAGTATCGCCGTTACTTCTGGAAACACCATATATTTT.

This clone was counted many times. This may stem from a read error, because a much larger clone lies one nucleotide away. This same CDR3 is encoded by further DNA sequences in the sample. The V call is TRBV28, the J call TRBJ1-2; unclear D gene. The CDR3 sequence is 14 residues long. Germline V gene data show CDR1 as MDHEN and CDR2 as SYDVKM. CDR3: CASSGAYANYGYTF. The CDR3 DNA sequence: TGTGCCAGCAGTGGTGCGTATGCTAACTACGGCTACACCTTC.

This clone was observed many times. A much bigger clone sits one base away, suggesting this may be a read error. CDR3 loop: CTSSWRPGGYNEQFF. The CDR3 DNA reads TGTACCAGCAGTTGGCGGCCAGGGGGTTACAATGAGCAGTTCTTC. The J gene is TRBJ2-1, the V gene TRBV27; 7 nucleotides match TRBD1. Germline-derived CDR1 and CDR2 are MNHEY and SMNVEV (reference sequence). This CDR3 is 15 amino acids long.

V is TRBV7-6 and J is TRBJ1-1, with D possibly matching TRBD1 (5 bases). There are 15 residues in the CDR3. Germline CDR1 SGHVS, CDR2 FNYEAQ. V lost 5 bases, J lost 5 bases, and 18 bases lay in between. The CDR3 protein is CASSEVPGARTEAFF. CDR3 nucleotides: TGTGCCAGCAGCGAAGTTCCCGGGGCGCGGACTGAAGCTTTCTTT.

In its sample, this clone is medium-sized (0.01 to 0.1%). The chain employs TRBV6-1 and TRBJ2-7; 9 bases are shared with TRBD1. The CDR3 has 15 residues. The germline V gene has CDR1 MNHNS and CDR2 SASEGT. J lost 3 bases, V lost 4 bases, and 7 bases had no gene match. The CDR3 DNA sequence: TGTGCCAGCAGTGTGACAGGGGGAGGGGGCTACGAGCAGTACTTC. This translates into CASSVTGGGGYEQYF.

In this sample, this clone is medium-sized. The chain couples TRBV19 to TRBJ2-1; a possible D gene is TRBD2 (5 bases). Trimming took 6 bases from V and 9 from J, leaving 15 bases between them. This CDR3 is built from 13 residues. Per germline, CDR1 LNHDA and CDR2 SQIVND (reference sequence). The CDR3 DNA reads as TGTGCCAGTAGCCCCCGGGATAGGACTGAGCAGTTCTTC. Protein sequence: CASSPRDRTEQFF.

This clone has only a few counts. The sample contains more than one DNA sequence encoding this CDR3. The chain uses TRBV9 and TRBJ2-3, with a tentative D call TRBD2 (9 bases). Per germline, CDR1 SGDLS and CDR2 YYNGEE. The V end was cut by 0 bases, the J end by 2 bases, with 22 bases between. This CDR3 spans 19 amino acids. Written as DNA, the CDR3 is TGTGCCAGCAGCGTAGGGCGGGGGGGGACAGGTGGCTTCACAGATACGCAGTATTTT. Translated: CASSVGRGGTGGFTDTQYF. The full variable domain, with the rest looked up from reference TRBV9 and TRBJ2-3, is DSGVTQTPKHLITATGQRVTLRCSPRSGDLSVYWYQQSLDQGLQFLIQYYNGEERAKGNILERFSAQQFPDLHSELNLSSLELGDSALYFCASSVGRGGTGGFTDTQYFGPGTRLTVL.

About this clone: One end of the junction is discordant with germline, which a read error may explain. This chain uses TRBV7-2 with TRBJ2-7; D is possibly TRBD1 (6 bases). Germline V CDR1 and CDR2: SGHTA, FQGNSA. CDR3 length: 14 amino acids. The CDR3 here is CSSSQQGPSYEQYF. As DNA, the CDR3 is TGTTCCAGCAGTCAACAGGGCCCCTCCTACGAGCAGTACTTC.

This clone was counted a few times. This sequence joins TRBV6-1 and TRBJ1-6, with D possibly being TRBD1 (5 bases). Germline lookup yields CDR1 MNHNS and CDR2 SASEGT. V lost 5 bases to trimming and J lost 6 bases, with 17 bases between them. The CDR3 has 16 residues. CDR3: CASSRRGGVANSPLHF. The CDR3 DNA is TGTGCCAGCAGTCGACGGGGGGGGGTAGCTAATTCACCCCTCCACTTT.

V and J are TRBV4-2 and TRBJ1-1, with D perhaps matching TRBD1 (6 bases). Germline CDR1 and CDR2: LGHNA and YNFKEQ. This CDR3 spans 16 amino acids. Trimming removed 0 bases from V and 5 bases from J, with 16 bases in between. CDR3 nucleotides: TGTGCCAGCAGCCAAGAGGGAGCGGGGGCAAGTACTGAAGCTTTCTTT. It is translated as CASSQEGAGASTEAFF.